This TCR beta chain was captured by sequencing in a study of blood T cell repertoires in COVID-19. Across the study: Samples came from the United States, Italy and Spain, spanning acute and convalescent COVID-19. Sources were T cells, B-cell-depleted T cells, or PBMCs; the material itself was cDNA or gDNA.

Trimming took 4 bases from V and 6 from J; bases not matched to a gene: 6. CDR1 and CDR2 (germline): SQVTM, ANQGSEA. This CDR3 is built from 12 residues. Authors' data handling: Estimation of nucleated cell counts was performed using reference gene primer amplification. Method: immunoSEQ multiplex PCR; TCRdb's copy keeps in-frame clones and lacks some. V and J calls and clone size are copied from that table; D and trimming were computed from the DNA. This repertoire shows tens of thousands of clones, roughly 80% found once; its top ten account for 18%. The rearrangement uses TRBV29-1 and TRBJ2-7; 7 bases agree with TRBD1. The sequence came from a woman aged 60 to 75 with acute or convalescent COVID-19. The sequencing input was peripheral blood. CDR3 coding DNA: TGCAGCGTTGGGGGACAGATTGGCGAGCAGTACTTC. This translates into CSVGGQIGEQYF.